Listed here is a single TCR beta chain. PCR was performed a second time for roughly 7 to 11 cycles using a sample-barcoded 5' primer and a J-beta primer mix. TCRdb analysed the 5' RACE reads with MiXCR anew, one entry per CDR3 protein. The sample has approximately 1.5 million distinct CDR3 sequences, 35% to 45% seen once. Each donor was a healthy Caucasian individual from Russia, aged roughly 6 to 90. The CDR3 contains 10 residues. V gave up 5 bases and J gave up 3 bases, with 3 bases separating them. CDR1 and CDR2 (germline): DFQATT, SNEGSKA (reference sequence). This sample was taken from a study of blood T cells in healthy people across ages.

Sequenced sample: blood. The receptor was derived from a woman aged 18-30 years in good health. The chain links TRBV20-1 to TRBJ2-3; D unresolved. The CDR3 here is CSAPTDTQYF. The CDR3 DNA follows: TGCAGTGCTCCGACAGATACGCAGTATTTT.